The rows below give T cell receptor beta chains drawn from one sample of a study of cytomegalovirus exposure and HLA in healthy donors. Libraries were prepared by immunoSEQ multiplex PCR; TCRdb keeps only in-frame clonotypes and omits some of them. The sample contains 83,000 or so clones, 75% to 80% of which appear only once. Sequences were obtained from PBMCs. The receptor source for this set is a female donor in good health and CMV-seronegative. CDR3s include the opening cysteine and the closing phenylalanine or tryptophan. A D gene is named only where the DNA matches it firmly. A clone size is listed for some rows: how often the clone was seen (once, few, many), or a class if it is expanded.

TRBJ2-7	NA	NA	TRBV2	TGTGCCAGCAGCCACGGGACCTACGAGCAGTACTTC	CASSHGTYEQYF
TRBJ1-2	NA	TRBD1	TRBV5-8	TGTGCCAGCAGCTTGACCGGGACAGGGGCACTTGGCTATGGCTACACCTTC	CASSLTGTGALGYGYTF
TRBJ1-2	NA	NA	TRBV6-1	TGTGCCAGCAGTGAAGGCAGGGTGGGCGGTGGCTACACCTTC	CASSEGRVGGGYTF
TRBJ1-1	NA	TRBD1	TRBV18	TGTGCCAGCTCACGGGGACAGGGCCTTTGGGCCACTGAAGCTTTCTTT	CASSRGQGLWATEAFF
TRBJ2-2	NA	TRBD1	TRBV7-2	TGTGCCAGCAGCTGGGGGACAGGGGCGGACGGGGAGCTGTTTTTT	CASSWGTGADGELFF
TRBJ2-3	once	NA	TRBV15	TGTGCCACCAGCCTCAAGCGGCAGGGGTCAGATACGCAGTATTTT	CATSLKRQGSDTQYF
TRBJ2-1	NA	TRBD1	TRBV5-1	TGCGCCAGCAGCTTGGGTTGGACAGGGGGCTACAATGAGCAGTTCTTC	CASSLGWTGGYNEQFF
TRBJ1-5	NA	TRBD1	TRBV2	TGTGCCAGCAAACAGGGGGCGGGCAGCAATCAGCCCCAGCATTTT	CASKQGAGSNQPQHF
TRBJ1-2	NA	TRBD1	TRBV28	TGTGCCAGCAGTTTACGGATGGCGGGACAGGGCCTATATGGCTACACCTTC	CASSLRMAGQGLYGYTF
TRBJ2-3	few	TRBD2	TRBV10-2	TGCGCCAGCAGTGAGCCAACTAGCGGGAGTATGTATACGCAGTATTTT	CASSEPTSGSMYTQYF
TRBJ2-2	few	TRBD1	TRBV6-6	TGTGCCAGCGCCAGACAGGGGAACACCGGGGAGCTGTTTTTT	CASARQGNTGELFF
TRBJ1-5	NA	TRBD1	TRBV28	TGTGCCAGTCGACAGGGTATGGAGCCCCAGCATTTT	CASRQGMEPQHF
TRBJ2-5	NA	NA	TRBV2	TGTGCCAGCAGTGTGGCAGGGGCAGAGACCCAGTACTTC	CASSVAGAETQYF
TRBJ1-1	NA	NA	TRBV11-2	TGTGCCAGCAGTTCGGGACTTAACACTGAAGCTTTCTTT	CASSSGLNTEAFF
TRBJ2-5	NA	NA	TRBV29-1	TGCAGCGCCAGGGTGTACGAGACCCAGTACTTC	CSARVYETQYF
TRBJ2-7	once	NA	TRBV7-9	TGTGCCAGCAGCGTAGAGCCCTCTTACGAGCAGTACTTC	CASSVEPSYEQYF
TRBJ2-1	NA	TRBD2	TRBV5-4	TGTGCCAGCAGCTTTAGCGGGGGGGCCAGGTATGAGCAGTTCTTC	CASSFSGGARYEQFF
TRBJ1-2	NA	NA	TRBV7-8	TGTGCCAGCAGCTTTCCCGGTCGTAGCTACACCTTC	CASSFPGRSYTF
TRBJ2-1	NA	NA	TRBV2	TGTGCCAGCCGGACAGACCTCAATGAGCAGTTCTTC	CASRTDLNEQFF
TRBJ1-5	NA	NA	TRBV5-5	TGTGCCAGCAGCTTGTCTAAGGGGACTAATAGCAATCAGCCCCAGCATTTT	CASSLSKGTNSNQPQHF
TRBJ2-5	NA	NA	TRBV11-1	TGTGCCAGCAGCTCAGAGGGAGTCTGGGAGACCCAGTACTTC	CASSSEGVWETQYF
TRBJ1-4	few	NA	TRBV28	TGTGCCAGCAGTTTAACAGGGCCTGCAACTAATGAAAAACTGTTTTTT	CASSLTGPATNEKLFF
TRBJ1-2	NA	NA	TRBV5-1	TGCGCCAGCAGCTTGGGACAGGAAAGCTACACCTTC	CASSLGQESYTF
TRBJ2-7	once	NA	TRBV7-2	TGTGCCAGCAGCTTAGCGGGAGCGGGCTGGGGCGGCGAGCAGTACTTC	CASSLAGAGWGGEQYF
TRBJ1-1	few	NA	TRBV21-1	TGTGGGGGGCGTTTTCTGAACACTGAAGCTTTCTTT	CGGRFLNTEAFF
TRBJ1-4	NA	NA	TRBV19	TGTGCCAGTAGTAAAGACCGGGACACCGATGAAAAACTGTTTTTT	CASSKDRDTDEKLFF
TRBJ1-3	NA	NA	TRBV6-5	TGTGCCAGCAGTTACTCGTCGGGTTCTGGAAACACCATATATTTT	CASSYSSGSGNTIYF
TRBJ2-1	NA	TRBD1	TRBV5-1	TGCGCCAGCAGCTCCGGGACAGGGGGCGTCGATGAGCAGTTCTTC	CASSSGTGGVDEQFF
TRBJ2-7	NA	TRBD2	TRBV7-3	TGTGCCAGCAGCCCCACTGGGGGGCTAGCGGGAACCTACGAGCAGTACTTC	CASSPTGGLAGTYEQYF
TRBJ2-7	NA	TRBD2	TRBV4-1	TGCGCCAGCAGCCAAGAGGGGACTAGGGTTTCCGAGCAGTACTTC	CASSQEGTRVSEQYF
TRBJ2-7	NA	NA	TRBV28	TGTGCCAGCAGTCCACGACAGACCATTTACGAGCAGTACTTC	CASSPRQTIYEQYF
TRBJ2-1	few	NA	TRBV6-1	TGTGCCAGCAGCGCGGTTTACAATGAGCAGTTCTTC	CASSAVYNEQFF
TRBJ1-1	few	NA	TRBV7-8	TGTGCCAGCAGCTTAGGGGGCATTGAAGCTTTCTTT	CASSLGGIEAFF
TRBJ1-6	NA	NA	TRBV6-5	TGTGCCGTCCGGGGTTTCAATTCACCCCTCCACTTT	CAVRGFNSPLHF
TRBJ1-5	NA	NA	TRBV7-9	TGTGCCAGCAGCACACACGACTTTAATCAGCCCCAGCATTTT	CASSTHDFNQPQHF
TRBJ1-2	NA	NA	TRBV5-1	TGCGCCAGCAGCTTATCGGGGAATGGCTACACCTTC	CASSLSGNGYTF
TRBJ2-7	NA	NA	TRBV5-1	TGCGCCAGCAGCCCACCTCGAGTAAGGGAGTCAGACGAGCAGTACTTC	CASSPPRVRESDEQYF
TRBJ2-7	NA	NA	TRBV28	TGTGCCAGCAGTTTTGGAGGGGCAAGGTACGAGCAGTACTTC	CASSFGGARYEQYF
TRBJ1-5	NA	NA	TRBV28	TGTGCCAGCAGTTTATTAATGACAGGACAACGCAATCAGCCCCAGCATTTT	CASSLLMTGQRNQPQHF
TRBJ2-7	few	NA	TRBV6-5	TGTGCCAGCAGTCCCCGGTTGCGGGGATTGGAGCAGTACTTC	CASSPRLRGLEQYF
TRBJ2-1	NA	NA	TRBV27	TGTGCCAGCGGCGGGATCTACAATGAGCAGTTCTTC	CASGGIYNEQFF
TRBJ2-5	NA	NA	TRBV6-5	TGTGCCAGCAGAACCGAGCGGCGCGCCATAGAGACCCAGTACTTC	CASRTERRAIETQYF
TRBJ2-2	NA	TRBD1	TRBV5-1	TGCGCCAGCAGCTTGCTTCAGGGGGCTGGAGTCGGGGAGCTGTTTTTT	CASSLLQGAGVGELFF
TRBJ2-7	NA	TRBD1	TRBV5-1	TGCGCCAGCAGAGTGGACAGGGAATATAACGAGCAGTACTTC	CASRVDREYNEQYF
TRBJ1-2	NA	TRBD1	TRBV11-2	TGTGCCAGCAGCTCGCGACAGGGTAGAGGGCTCGGCGGCTACACCTTC	CASSSRQGRGLGGYTF
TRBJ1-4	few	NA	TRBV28	TGTGCCAGCAGTGTGACAGCCATTAATGAAAAACTGTTTTTT	CASSVTAINEKLFF